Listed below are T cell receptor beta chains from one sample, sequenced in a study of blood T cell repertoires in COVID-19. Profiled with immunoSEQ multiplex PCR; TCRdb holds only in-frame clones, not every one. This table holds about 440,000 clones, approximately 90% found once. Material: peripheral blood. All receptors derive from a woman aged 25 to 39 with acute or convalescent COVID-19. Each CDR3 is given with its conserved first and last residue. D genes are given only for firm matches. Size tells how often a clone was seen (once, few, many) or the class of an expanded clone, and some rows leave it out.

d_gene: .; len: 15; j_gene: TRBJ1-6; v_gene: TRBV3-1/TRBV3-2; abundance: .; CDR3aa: CASSQGGSANSPLHF; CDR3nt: TGTGCCAGCAGCCAAGGAGGATCGGCTAATTCACCCCTCCACTTT
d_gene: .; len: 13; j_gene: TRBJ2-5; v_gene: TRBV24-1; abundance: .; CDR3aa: CATSGGLKETQYF; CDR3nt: TGTGCCACCAGTGGGGGGCTTAAAGAGACCCAGTACTTC
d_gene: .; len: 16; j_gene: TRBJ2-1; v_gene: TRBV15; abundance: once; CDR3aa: CATSREGLAPYNEQFF; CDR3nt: TGTGCCACCAGCAGAGAAGGATTAGCGCCTTACAATGAGCAGTTCTTC
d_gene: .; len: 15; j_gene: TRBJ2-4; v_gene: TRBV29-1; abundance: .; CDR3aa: CSVEDQDMSKNIQYF; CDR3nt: TGCAGCGTTGAAGATCAGGACATGTCCAAAAACATTCAGTACTTC
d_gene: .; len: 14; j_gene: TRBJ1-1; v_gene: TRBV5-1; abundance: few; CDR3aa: CASSEDMRNTEAFF; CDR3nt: TGCGCCAGCAGCGAAGACATGAGGAACACTGAAGCTTTCTTT
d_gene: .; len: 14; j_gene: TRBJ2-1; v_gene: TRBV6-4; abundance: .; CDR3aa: CARLTSFGYNEQFF; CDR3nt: TGTGCCAGATTAACTAGCTTCGGGTACAATGAGCAGTTCTTC
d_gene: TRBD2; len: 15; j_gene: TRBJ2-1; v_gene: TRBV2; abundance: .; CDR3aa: CASSTPGLAIHEQFF; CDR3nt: TGTGCCAGCAGTACTCCGGGACTAGCGATCCATGAGCAGTTCTTC
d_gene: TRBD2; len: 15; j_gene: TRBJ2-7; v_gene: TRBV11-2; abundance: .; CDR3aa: CASSSQGLAENEQYF; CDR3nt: TGTGCCAGCAGCTCCCAGGGACTAGCGGAGAACGAGCAGTACTTC
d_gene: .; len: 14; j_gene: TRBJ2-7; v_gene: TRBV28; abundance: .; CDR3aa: CASSSNRVFAEQYF; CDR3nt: TGTGCCAGCAGTTCAAACAGGGTGTTCGCCGAGCAGTACTTC
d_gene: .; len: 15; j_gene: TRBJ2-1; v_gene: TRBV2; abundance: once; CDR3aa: CASSEGARSPGEQFF; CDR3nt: TGTGCCAGCAGTGAAGGGGCCCGGTCCCCCGGTGAGCAGTTCTTC
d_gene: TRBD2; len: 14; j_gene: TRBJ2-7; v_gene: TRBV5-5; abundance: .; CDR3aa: CASSLSGGAYEQYF; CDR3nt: TGTGCCAGCAGCTTGAGTGGGGGGGCCTACGAGCAGTACTTC
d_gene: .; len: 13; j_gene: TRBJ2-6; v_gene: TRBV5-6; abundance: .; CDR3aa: CASTRSGANVLTF; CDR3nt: TGTGCCAGCACCCGCTCTGGGGCCAACGTCCTGACTTTC
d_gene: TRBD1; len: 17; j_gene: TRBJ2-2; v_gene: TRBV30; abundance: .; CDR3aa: CAWSSGTGILLTGELFF; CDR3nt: TGTGCCTGGAGCTCCGGGACAGGGATTTTATTGACCGGGGAGCTGTTTTTT
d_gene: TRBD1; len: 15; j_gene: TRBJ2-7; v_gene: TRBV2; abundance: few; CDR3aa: CASASPDRSTYEQYF; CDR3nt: TGTGCCAGCGCATCGCCGGACAGGTCGACCTACGAGCAGTACTTC
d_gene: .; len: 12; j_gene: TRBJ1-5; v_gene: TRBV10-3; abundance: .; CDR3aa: CAISESVQPQHF; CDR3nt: TGTGCCATCAGTGAGAGCGTTCAGCCCCAGCATTTT
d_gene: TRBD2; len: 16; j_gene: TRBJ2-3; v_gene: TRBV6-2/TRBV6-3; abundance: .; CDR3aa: CASSGLAGAETDTQYF; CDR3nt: TGTGCCAGCAGTGGACTAGCGGGGGCGGAGACAGATACGCAGTATTTT
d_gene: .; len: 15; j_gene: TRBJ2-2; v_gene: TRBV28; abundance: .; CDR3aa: CASSFGRVDTGELFF; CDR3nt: TGTGCCAGCAGTTTTGGTCGAGTCGACACCGGGGAGCTGTTTTTT
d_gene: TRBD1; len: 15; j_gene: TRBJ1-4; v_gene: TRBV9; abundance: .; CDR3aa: CASSAGTATNEKLFF; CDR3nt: TGTGCCAGCAGCGCTGGGACAGCTACTAATGAAAAACTGTTTTTT
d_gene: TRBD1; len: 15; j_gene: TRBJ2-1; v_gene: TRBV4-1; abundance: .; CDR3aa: CASSQESGGLNEQFF; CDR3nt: TGCGCCAGCAGCCAAGAGTCAGGGGGCCTAAATGAGCAGTTCTTC
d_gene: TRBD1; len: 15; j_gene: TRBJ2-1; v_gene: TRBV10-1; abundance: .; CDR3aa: CARPRDRGIYNEQFF; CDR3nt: TGCGCCAGACCCCGGGACAGGGGCATATATAATGAGCAGTTCTTC
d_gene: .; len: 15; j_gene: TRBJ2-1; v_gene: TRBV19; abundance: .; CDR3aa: CASSITGSSYNEQFF; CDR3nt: TGTGCCAGTAGTATAACGGGGAGCTCCTACAATGAGCAGTTCTTC
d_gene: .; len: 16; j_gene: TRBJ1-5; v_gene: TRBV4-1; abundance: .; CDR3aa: CASSQVPTGHNQPQHF; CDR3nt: TGCGCCAGCAGCCAAGTCCCGACAGGCCACAATCAGCCCCAGCATTTT
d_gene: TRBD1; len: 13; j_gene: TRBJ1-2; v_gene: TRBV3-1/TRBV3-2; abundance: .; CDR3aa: CASSHRTGDGYTF; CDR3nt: TGTGCCAGCAGCCACCGGACAGGAGATGGCTACACCTTC
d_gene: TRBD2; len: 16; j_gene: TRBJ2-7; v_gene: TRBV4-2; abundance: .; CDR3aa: CASSQSSAGGTYEQYF; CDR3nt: TGTGCCAGCAGCCAAAGTTCGGCGGGGGGGACCTACGAGCAGTACTTC
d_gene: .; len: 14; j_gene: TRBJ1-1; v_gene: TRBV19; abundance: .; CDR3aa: CASSIGGGRTEAFF; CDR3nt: TGTGCCAGTAGTATAGGGGGGGGCAGGACTGAAGCTTTCTTT
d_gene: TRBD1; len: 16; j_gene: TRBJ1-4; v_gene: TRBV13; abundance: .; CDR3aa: CASSLLTGGTNEKLFF; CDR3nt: TGTGCCAGCAGCCTCCTGACAGGGGGAACTAATGAAAAACTGTTTTTT
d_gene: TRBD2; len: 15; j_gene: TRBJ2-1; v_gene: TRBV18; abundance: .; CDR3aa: CASSAGLADYNEQFF; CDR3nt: TGTGCCAGCTCGGCTGGACTAGCGGACTACAATGAGCAGTTCTTC
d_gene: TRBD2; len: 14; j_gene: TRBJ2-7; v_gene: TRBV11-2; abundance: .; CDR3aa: CASSPGDGGFEQYF; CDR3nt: TGTGCCAGCAGCCCGGGGGACGGGGGGTTCGAGCAGTACTTC
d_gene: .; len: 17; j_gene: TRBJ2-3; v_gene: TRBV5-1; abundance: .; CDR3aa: CASSLRSSTYSTDTQYF; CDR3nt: TGCGCCAGCAGCTTGAGATCAAGCACCTATAGCACAGATACGCAGTATTTT
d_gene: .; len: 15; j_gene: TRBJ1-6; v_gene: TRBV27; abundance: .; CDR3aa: CASSLFEEVSTPLHF; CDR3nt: TGTGCCAGCAGTTTATTTGAGGAGGTTTCGACACCCCTCCACTTT
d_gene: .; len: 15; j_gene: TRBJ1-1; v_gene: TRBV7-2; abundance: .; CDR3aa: CASSLVAGGNTEAFF; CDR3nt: TGTGCCAGCAGCTTAGTGGCGGGAGGGAACACTGAAGCTTTCTTT
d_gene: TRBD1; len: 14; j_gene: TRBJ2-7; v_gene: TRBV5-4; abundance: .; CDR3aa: CASSTRTGPYEQYF; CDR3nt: TGTGCCAGCAGCACAAGGACAGGACCCTACGAGCAGTACTTC
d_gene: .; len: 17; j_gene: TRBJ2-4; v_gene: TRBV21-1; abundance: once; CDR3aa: CASSRREGDLAKNIQYF; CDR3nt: TGTGCCAGCAGCAGAAGGGAGGGGGACCTAGCCAAAAACATTCAGTACTTC
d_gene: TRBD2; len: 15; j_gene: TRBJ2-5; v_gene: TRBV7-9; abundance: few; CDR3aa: CASSLRLALMETQYF; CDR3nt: TGTGCCAGCAGCTTAAGACTAGCGTTGATGGAGACCCAGTACTTC
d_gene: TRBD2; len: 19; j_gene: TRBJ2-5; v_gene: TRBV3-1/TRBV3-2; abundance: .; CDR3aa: CASSQAAGTSGGPQETQYF; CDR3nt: TGTGCCAGCAGCCAAGCTGCCGGGACTAGCGGGGGACCCCAAGAGACCCAGTACTTC
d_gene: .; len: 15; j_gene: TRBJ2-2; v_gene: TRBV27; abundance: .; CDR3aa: CASSLYRANTGELFF; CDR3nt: TGTGCCAGCAGTTTATACAGGGCCAACACCGGGGAGCTGTTTTTT
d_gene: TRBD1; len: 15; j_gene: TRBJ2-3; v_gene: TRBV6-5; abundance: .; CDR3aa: CASSRDRGYTDTQYF; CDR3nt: TGTGCCAGCAGTCGCGACAGGGGCTACACAGATACGCAGTATTTT
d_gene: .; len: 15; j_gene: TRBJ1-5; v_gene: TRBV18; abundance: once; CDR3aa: CASSRLKQINQPQHF; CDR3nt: TGTGCCAGCTCCAGGTTGAAACAGATAAATCAGCCCCAGCATTTT
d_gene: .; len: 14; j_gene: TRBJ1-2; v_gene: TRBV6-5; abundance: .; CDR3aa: CASSQRYGGYGYTF; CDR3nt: TGTGCCAGCAGTCAAAGGTACGGCGGCTATGGCTACACCTTC
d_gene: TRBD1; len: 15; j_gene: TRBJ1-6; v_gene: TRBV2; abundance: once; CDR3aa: CASSRTRDRNSPLHF; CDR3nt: TGTGCCAGCAGCCGCACTAGGGACAGGAATTCACCCCTCCACTTT
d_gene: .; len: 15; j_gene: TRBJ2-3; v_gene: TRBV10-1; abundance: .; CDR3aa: CASSEWAASTDTQYF; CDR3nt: TGCGCCAGCAGTGAGTGGGCAGCTAGCACAGATACGCAGTATTTT
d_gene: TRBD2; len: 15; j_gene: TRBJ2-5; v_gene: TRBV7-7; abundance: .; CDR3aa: CASSLGTSGEETQYF; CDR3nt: TGTGCCAGCAGCTTAGGGACTAGCGGGGAAGAGACCCAGTACTTC
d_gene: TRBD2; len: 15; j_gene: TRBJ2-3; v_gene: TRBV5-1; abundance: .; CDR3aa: CASTSTSGSTDTQYF; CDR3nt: TGCGCCAGCACCTCGACTAGCGGGAGCACAGATACGCAGTATTTT
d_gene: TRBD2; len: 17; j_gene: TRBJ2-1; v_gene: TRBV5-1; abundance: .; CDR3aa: CASSPLTSGGALNEQFF; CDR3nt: TGCGCCAGCAGCCCGCTGACTAGCGGGGGGGCCTTGAATGAGCAGTTCTTC
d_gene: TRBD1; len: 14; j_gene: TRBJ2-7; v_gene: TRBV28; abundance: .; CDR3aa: CATQGARMAYEQYF; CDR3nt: TGTGCCACACAGGGGGCGCGGATGGCCTACGAGCAGTACTTC
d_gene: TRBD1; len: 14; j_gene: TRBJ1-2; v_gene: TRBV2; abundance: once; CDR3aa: CASSRQGGDYGYTF; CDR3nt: TGTGCCAGCAGTAGACAGGGAGGCGACTATGGCTACACCTTC
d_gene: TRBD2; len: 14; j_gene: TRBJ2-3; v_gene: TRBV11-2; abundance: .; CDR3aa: CASSFGGDADTQYF; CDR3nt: TGTGCCAGCAGCTTCGGGGGGGATGCAGATACGCAGTATTTT
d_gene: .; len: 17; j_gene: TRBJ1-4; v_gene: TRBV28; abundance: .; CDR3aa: CASSSTFGGATNEKLFF; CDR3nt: TGTGCCAGCAGTTCTACCTTTGGGGGGGCAACTAATGAAAAACTGTTTTTT
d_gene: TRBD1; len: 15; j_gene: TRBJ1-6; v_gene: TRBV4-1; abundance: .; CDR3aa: CASSLADRQNSPLHF; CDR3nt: TGCGCCAGCAGCCTAGCGGACAGGCAAAATTCACCCCTCCACTTT
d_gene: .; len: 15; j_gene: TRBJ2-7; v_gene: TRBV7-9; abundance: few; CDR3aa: CASSSSGTPVYEQYF; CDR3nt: TGTGCCAGCAGCTCTTCCGGGACACCCGTCTACGAGCAGTACTTC
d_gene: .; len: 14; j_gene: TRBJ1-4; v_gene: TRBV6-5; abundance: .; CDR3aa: CASRPTAAGEKLFF; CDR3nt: TGTGCCAGCAGACCGACAGCTGCAGGTGAAAAACTGTTTTTT
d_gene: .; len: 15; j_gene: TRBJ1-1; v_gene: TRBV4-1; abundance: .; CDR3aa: CASSPQRRGNTEAFF; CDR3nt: TGCGCCAGCAGCCCACAACGGAGGGGGAACACTGAAGCTTTCTTT
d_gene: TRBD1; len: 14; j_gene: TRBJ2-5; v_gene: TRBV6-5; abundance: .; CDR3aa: CASRANRGRETQYF; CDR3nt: TGTGCCAGCAGAGCAAACAGGGGGCGGGAGACCCAGTACTTC
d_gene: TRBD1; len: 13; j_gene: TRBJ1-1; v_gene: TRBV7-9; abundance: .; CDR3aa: CASSHTDRVQAFF; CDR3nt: TGTGCCAGCAGCCACACCGACAGGGTTCAAGCTTTCTTT
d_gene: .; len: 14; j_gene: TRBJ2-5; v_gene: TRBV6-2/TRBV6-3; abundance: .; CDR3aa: CASNPGGFQETQYF; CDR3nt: TGTGCCAGCAACCCAGGAGGGTTTCAAGAGACCCAGTACTTC
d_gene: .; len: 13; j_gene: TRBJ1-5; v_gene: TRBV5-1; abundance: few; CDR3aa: CASSLAGDQPQHF; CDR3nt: TGCGCCAGCAGCTTGGCGGGAGATCAGCCCCAGCATTTT
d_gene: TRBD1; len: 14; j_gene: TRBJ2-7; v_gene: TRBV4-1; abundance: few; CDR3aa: CASTLGQGAGEQYF; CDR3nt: TGCGCCAGCACCCTCGGACAGGGGGCAGGCGAGCAGTACTTC
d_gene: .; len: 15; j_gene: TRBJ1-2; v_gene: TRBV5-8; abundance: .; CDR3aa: CASSFVFRGSYGYTF; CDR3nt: TGTGCCAGCAGCTTCGTGTTTCGGGGTTCCTATGGCTACACCTTC
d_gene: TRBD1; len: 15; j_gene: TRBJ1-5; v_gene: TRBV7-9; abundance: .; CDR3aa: CASSLEGQGNQPQHF; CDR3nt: TGTGCCAGCAGCTTAGAGGGACAGGGGAATCAGCCCCAGCATTTT
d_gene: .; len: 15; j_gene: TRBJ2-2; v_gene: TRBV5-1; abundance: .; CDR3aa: CASSLMSRDTGELFF; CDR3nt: TGCGCCAGCAGCTTGATGAGCAGGGACACCGGGGAGCTGTTTTTT